This T cell receptor (beta chain) comes out of a study of patients and donors after allogeneic stem cell transplantation. This clonotype was found many times. TCRdb called the RT-PCR reads again in MiXCR, with one record for every CDR3 protein. The table lists roughly 230,000 distinct CDR3 sequences, roughly an eighth of them singletons. The CDR3 has 14 residues. Germline CDR1 is SGHAT and CDR2 is FQNNGV. Trimming shortened V by 5 bases and J by 7 bases, and 15 bases separated the two germline ends. The TCR originated in a human donor who was either an allogeneic HSCT recipient or a stem cell or donor lymphocyte infusion donor (not recorded which). It is not recorded whose cells these are; they may come from a transplant donor. Sequencing was carried out using blood, either unsorted or a sorted T cell fraction (not recorded which). The chain recombines TRBV11-2 with TRBJ2-1; weak D call: TRBD2 (6 bases). CDR3 coding DNA: TGTGCCAGCAGCCTTGACTCCGGAGGGAATGAGCAGTTCTTC. It codes for CASSLDSGGNEQFF.